The subject of this entry is one T cell receptor beta chain. Its specific antigen is unknown. There are no base qualities to consult, and no much larger clone falls within one base. This sample was taken from a study of cytomegalovirus exposure and HLA in healthy donors (dated by TCRdb to the late 2010s). A note on the overall study: A later analysis indicated that the 110 or so validation repertoires were generated on the platform also employed for the approximately 700 repertoires of the first cohort. High-throughput TCR immunosequencing, statistical association of individual TCRs with disease status, and machine learning were combined to predict cytomegalovirus infection status. In addition to the first cohort of 666 subjects, a separate validation cohort of 120 different subjects was used. The study was designed to test whether signatures of past pathogen exposure could be identified by cataloging public T cell receptors. Study-level results and caveats: It was suggested by the authors that the approach could potentially be generalized to other disease states and immunological phenotypes. In vitro tests confirmed that a few of the cytomegalovirus-associated TCR beta chains recognize cytomegalovirus antigens. Of the cluster scores, 85% to 95% were above 0 in a later analysis, which found that TCRs clustered in the first cohort also tended to co-occur in the 130 or so validation repertoires. A later analysis had no HLA typing for the validation cohort, so co-occurrence there was scored across all 120 or so repertoires. A total of fewer than 200 TCR beta chains were listed by the study as associated with cytomegalovirus. Cytomegalovirus status was reported to be diagnosed by the classifier with high specificity and sensitivity in both the original and validation cohorts. While some public TCRs were present in many individuals, most TCR sequences turned up only very rarely across donors.

Relative to germline, V is 0 bases shorter and J is 4 bases shorter, with 13 bases between their ends. Looking up the germline V gene yields CDR1 SGDLS and CDR2 YYNGEE. The CDR3 contains 15 residues, cysteine and phenylalanine counted. Just the 45-base CDR3 DNA is kept, in frame starting at base 1. Donors formed part of the validation cohort, which comprised over a hundred subjects and was distinct from the first cohort of under 750 subjects. To prepare the library, the immunoSEQ multiplex PCR assay was applied. The authors processed their data as follows. To diagnose cytomegalovirus status from the catalog of TCR beta chain sequences, a statistical classification framework was built. TCRdb took this table from immuneACCESS and kept in-frame rearrangements with V and J called. Such tables lack part of the clones; where checked against another copy, unresolved V genes explain under half of the gap, and the rest is unexplained. That table gives V, J and clone size, and the DNA gave D and trimming. This sample holds over 85,000 clones; roughly 89% were observed only once. Under 2% of the sample comes from the top ten.

The receptor was isolated from a woman aged 18 to 35 in good health and CMV-seronegative. Sequenced material: PBMCs. The chain links TRBV9 with TRBJ1-1, and the D gene may be TRBD1, 6 bases matching. The nucleotide sequence is given as TGTGCCAGCAGCGTAGACATGGCAGGGGCCACTGAAGCTTTCTTT. Its translation is CASSVDMAGATEAFF.